These 21 T cell receptor beta chains were sequenced from one sample in a study of PD-1 blockade in classical Hodgkin lymphoma. Some clones are missing from TCRdb's copy, which holds only in-frame ones; the method was immunoSEQ multiplex PCR. The sample carries about 86,000 clones, roughly 87% recorded once. Brentuximab vedotin exposure varied, and every patient relapsed after autologous stem cell transplantation. Sequenced here: peripheral blood mononuclear cells (PBMCs), sampled before the second cycle of nivolumab. Every receptor here comes from a human donor with classical Hodgkin lymphoma.

Only one count was recorded for this clone. The chain carries TRBV6-1 and TRBJ2-3; D ambiguous. Trimming pared 3 bases from V and 0 bases from J, leaving 13 bases between. Germline loops: CDR1 MNHNS, CDR2 SASEGT. This CDR3 spans 16 amino acids. The CDR3 DNA is TGTGCCAGCAGTGATAGGTTTTTGGGGAGCACAGATACGCAGTATTTT. The encoded protein is CASSDRFLGSTDTQYF.

The chain recombines TRBV18 with TRBJ1-2; weak D call: TRBD1 (5 bases). Germline CDR1 KGHSH, CDR2 LQKENI. The ends were cut back, 6 bases at V and 8 bases at J, with 16 bases in the middle. CDR3 length: 13 amino acids. CDR3 sequence: CASSPGTESGYTF. CDR3 bases: TGTGCCAGCTCCCCCGGGACGGAGTCCGGCTACACCTTC.

The chain combines TRBV6-1 with TRBJ1-5; 7 bases match TRBD1. V lost 5 bases, J lost 3 bases, and 7 bases stayed unmatched. CDR3 length: 15 amino acids. Germline V gene data show CDR1 as MNHNS and CDR2 as SASEGT. The CDR3 spells CASSKDTGDNQPQHF. The DNA for the CDR3 is TGTGCCAGCAGTAAAGATACAGGGGACAATCAGCCCCAGCATTTT.

CDR3 protein: CASSLYRWGTPNTEAFF. For the CDR3, the DNA is TGTGCCAGCAGTTTATACCGCTGGGGGACACCAAACACTGAAGCTTTCTTT. The chain links TRBV28 to TRBJ1-1; perhaps TRBD1 as D (6 bases). V shed 1 base and J shed 2 bases, with 17 bases lying between them. Germline CDR1 MDHEN, CDR2 SYDVKM. This CDR3 is built from 17 residues.

V is TRBV28 and J is TRBJ1-4; 9 bases are shared with TRBD1. Trimming at V came to 4 bases and at J to 2 bases, leaving 2 bases not matched to a gene. Germline values: CDR1 MDHEN, CDR2 SYDVKM. The CDR3 loop spans 15 amino acids. CDR3 nucleotides: TGTGCCAGCAGTTACAGGGGGCTTACTAATGAAAAACTGTTTTTT. It specifies CASSYRGLTNEKLFF.

This clone has just one count. The chain carries TRBV6-5 and TRBJ2-3; tentatively, D is TRBD2 (5 bases). Germline CDR1 reads MNHEY; CDR2 reads SVGAGI. With 0 bases removed from V and 4 bases from J, the gap between germline ends came to 11 bases. The CDR3 covers 15 residues. This CDR3 reads CASSYSFDYSDTQYF. Written as DNA, the CDR3 is TGTGCCAGCAGTTACTCGTTCGACTATTCAGATACGCAGTATTTT.

The chain has TRBV19 and TRBJ2-3, with 9 bases that match TRBD2. Germline V CDR1 and CDR2: LNHDA, SQIVND (reference sequence). V was pared by 5 bases and J by 1 base, with 4 bases of the junction left unmatched. This CDR3 has 15 amino acids. As DNA, the CDR3 is TGTGCCAGTAGTGCCTGGACTAGCGGCACAGATACGCAGTATTTT. Protein product: CASSAWTSGTDTQYF.

This clone was picked up one time. The chain couples TRBV7-9 to TRBJ2-3, with unresolved D. Germline V gene lookup returns CDR1 SEHNR and CDR2 FQNEAQ (reference sequence). Trimming left V 5 bases short and J 4 bases short, with 13 bases between. CDR3 length: 14 residues. The CDR3: CASSPPGTADTQYF. CDR3 DNA: TGTGCCAGCAGCCCCCCCGGAACCGCAGATACGCAGTATTTT. Variable domain in full (rest from reference TRBV7-9 and TRBJ2-3): DTGVSQNPRHKITKRGQNVTFRCDPISEHNRLYWYRQTLGQGPEFLTYFQNEAQLEKSRLLSDRFSAERPKGSFSTLEIQRTEQGDSAMYLCASSPPGTADTQYFGPGTRLTVL.

The J gene is TRBJ2-1, the V gene TRBV28, with D perhaps being TRBD1 or TRBD2 (5 bases each). V shed 6 bases and J shed 6 bases, with 18 bases lying between them. The CDR3 sequence is 15 residues long. Germline V gene sequence: CDR1 MDHEN, CDR2 SYDVKM. CDR3 bases: TGTGCCAGCAGCGCTCCGGGCCCGAGGGGCAATGAGCAGTTCTTC. It yields the protein CASSAPGPRGNEQFF.

The genes are TRBV7-3 and TRBJ2-3; D possibly uses TRBD1 or TRBD2 (5 bases each). This CDR3 is 14 amino acids long. Germline loops: CDR1 SGHTA, CDR2 FQGTGA. The ends were cut back, 0 bases at V and 5 bases at J, with 9 bases in the middle. The CDR3 loop is CASSLTRDGDTQYF. The CDR3 region has the DNA TGTGCCAGCAGCTTAACCCGGGACGGAGATACGCAGTATTTT.

The gene calls are TRBV10-3 and TRBJ2-7; TRBD2 agrees at 10 bases. V gave up 4 bases and J gave up 3 bases; unmatched junction bases: 0. The germline CDR1 and CDR2 sequences are ENHRY and SYGVKD. The CDR3 consists of 13 residues. CDR3 protein: CAISGLAGYEQYF. DNA of the CDR3: TGTGCCATCAGTGGACTAGCGGGCTACGAGCAGTACTTC.

The chain employs TRBV13 and TRBJ2-7, with D possibly matching TRBD1 (6 bases). V gave up 8 bases and J gave up 3 bases, with 23 bases separating them. CDR1 and CDR2 from the germline V gene are PRHDT and FYEKMQ (reference sequence). CDR3 length equals 16 residues. This CDR3 reads CASATEIGTPLYEQYF. CDR3 in DNA: TGTGCCAGCGCTACCGAAATCGGGACACCCCTCTACGAGCAGTACTTC.

This clone was detected once. The chain has TRBV5-5 and TRBJ1-5, with D perhaps matching TRBD1 (5 bases). V lost 1 base, J lost 0 bases, and 11 bases lay in between. From germline, CDR1 is SGHKS and CDR2 YYEKEE (reference sequence). The CDR3 is 16 amino acids. This chain's CDR3 is CASSLTPTDSNQPQHF. DNA of the CDR3: TGTGCCAGCAGCTTGACCCCGACAGATAGCAATCAGCCCCAGCATTTT.

The V call is TRBV5-4, the J call TRBJ2-3, with TRBD1 identical over 7 bases. The CDR3 covers 13 residues. Trimming at V came to 3 bases and at J to 6 bases, leaving 4 bases not matched to a gene. Germline CDR1 SGHNT, CDR2 YYREEE (reference sequence). CDR3 sequence: CASSWVQGDTQYF. CDR3 sequence (DNA): TGTGCCAGCAGCTGGGTACAGGGGGATACGCAGTATTTT.

The CDR3 region is CASSLMGTSFPETQYF. CDR3 nucleotide sequence: TGTGCCAGCAGCTTAATGGGGACTAGCTTTCCGGAGACCCAGTACTTC. The chain links TRBV11-2 to TRBJ2-5; 9 positions match TRBD2. The CDR3 has 16 amino acids. V was pared by 2 bases and J by 5 bases, with 9 bases of the junction left unmatched. From germline, CDR1 is SGHAT and CDR2 FQNNGV.

The gene calls are TRBV7-9 and TRBJ1-1, with a tentative D call TRBD1 (5 bases). Per the germline V gene, CDR1 is SEHNR and CDR2 is FQNEAQ (reference sequence). Trimming cost V 5 bases and J 6 bases, with 22 bases left between them. The CDR3 loop spans 16 amino acids. The CDR3 is CASSHVGGVGKPEAFF. The CDR3 nucleotides read TGTGCCAGCAGCCACGTTGGGGGGGTCGGTAAACCTGAAGCTTTCTTT.

The chain uses TRBV2 and TRBJ2-5, with TRBD1 identical over 7 bases. Losses at the gene ends were 0 bases for V and 4 bases for J; bases not matched to a gene: 5. Per the germline V gene, CDR1 is SNHLY and CDR2 is FYNNEI. The CDR3 has 15 residues. The CDR3 loop reads CASSEAGQGVETQYF. CDR3 nucleotides: TGTGCCAGCAGTGAAGCGGGGCAGGGGGTAGAGACCCAGTACTTC.

This chain links TRBV18 with TRBJ2-7; TRBD1 matches 7 bases. Germline CDR1 KGHSH, CDR2 LQKENI. V was pared by 3 bases and J by 4 bases, with 9 bases of the junction left unmatched. There are 15 residues in the CDR3. CDR3: CASSPSGTEAYEQYF. CDR3 DNA: TGTGCCAGCTCACCGTCCGGGACAGAAGCTTACGAGCAGTACTTC.

This chain uses TRBV19 with TRBJ2-7; 9 bases map to TRBD1. Germline lookup yields CDR1 LNHDA and CDR2 SQIVND (reference sequence). The CDR3 consists of 16 residues. V shed 4 bases, J shed 3 bases, and the junction held 10 bases outside the gene matches. The chain's CDR3 is CASSKSTGTGIYEQYF. The CDR3 bases are TGTGCCAGTAGTAAATCAACCGGGACAGGGATCTACGAGCAGTACTTC.

The CDR3 is CASSATGAPFF. The CDR3 DNA reads TGTGCCAGCAGCGCGACAGGGGCTCCGTTCTTC. The chain couples TRBV7-6 to TRBJ2-1, with 8 bases aligning to TRBD1. CDR3 length: 11 residues. CDR1 is SGHVS, CDR2 FNYEAQ, per germline. V gave up 5 bases and J gave up 15 bases; unmatched junction bases: 6.

This chain's CDR3 is CASSVRKDRENTGELFF. The CDR3 DNA sequence: TGTGCCAGCAGCGTAAGAAAGGACAGGGAAAACACCGGGGAGCTGTTTTTT. The chain combines TRBV9 with TRBJ2-2; 8 bases fit TRBD1. The CDR3 sequence is 17 residues long. Germline-derived CDR1 and CDR2 are SGDLS and YYNGEE. V trimming: 1 base; J trimming: 2 bases; junction bases outside the gene matches: 7.